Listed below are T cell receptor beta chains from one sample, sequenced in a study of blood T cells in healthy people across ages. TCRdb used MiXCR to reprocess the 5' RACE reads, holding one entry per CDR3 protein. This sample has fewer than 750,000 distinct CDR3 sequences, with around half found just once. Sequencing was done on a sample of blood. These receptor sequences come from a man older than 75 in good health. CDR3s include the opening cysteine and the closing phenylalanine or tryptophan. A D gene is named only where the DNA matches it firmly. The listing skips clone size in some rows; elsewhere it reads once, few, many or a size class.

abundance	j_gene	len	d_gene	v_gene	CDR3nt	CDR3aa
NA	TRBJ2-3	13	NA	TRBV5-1	TGCGCCAGCAGCTTGTATCGGGAGGATACGCAGTATTTT	CASSLYREDTQYF
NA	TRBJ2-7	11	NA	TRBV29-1	TGCAGCGGGGGACATAACTACGAGCAGTACTTC	CSGGHNYEQYF
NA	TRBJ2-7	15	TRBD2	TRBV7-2	TGTGCCAGCAGCCTGTGGACTAGCACGGGCAATGAGCAGTACTTC	CASSLWTSTGNEQYF
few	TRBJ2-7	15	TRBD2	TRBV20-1	TGCAGTGCTAATGGCTTAGCGGGAGTACTCTACGAGCAGTACTTC	CSANGLAGVLYEQYF
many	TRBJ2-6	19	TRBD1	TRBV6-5	TGTGCCAGCAGTTACCCTAGGACAGGGCCTAGCTCTGGGGCCAACGTCCTGACTTTC	CASSYPRTGPSSGANVLTF
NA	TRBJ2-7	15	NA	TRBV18	TGTGCCAGCTCACCTACCGCAGACACAGCCTACGAGCAGTACTTC	CASSPTADTAYEQYF
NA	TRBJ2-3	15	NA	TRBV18	TGTGCCAGCTCTCCACAGCTCTCTAGCACAGATACGCAGTATTTT	CASSPQLSSTDTQYF
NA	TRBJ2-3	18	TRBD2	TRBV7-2	TGTGCCAGCAGCTTAAGACTAGCGGGACCCTTCGGCACAGATACGCAGTATTTT	CASSLRLAGPFGTDTQYF
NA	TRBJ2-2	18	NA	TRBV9	TGTGCCAGCAGCGTAGCTACGACAGAACACTACCTAGGCGGGGAGCTGTTTTTT	CASSVATTEHYLGGELFF
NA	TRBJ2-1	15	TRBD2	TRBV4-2	TGTGCCAGCAGCCCGTCTAGCGGGATCTACAATGAGCAGTTCTTC	CASSPSSGIYNEQFF
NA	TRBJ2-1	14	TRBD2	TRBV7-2	TGTGCCAGCAGCTTATCATCAGGGCGGGGGGGGCAGTTCTTC	CASSLSSGRGGQFF
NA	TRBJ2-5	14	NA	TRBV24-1	TGTGCCACCAGTCGGTCAAGGGGGGAAGAGACCCAGTACTTC	CATSRSRGEETQYF
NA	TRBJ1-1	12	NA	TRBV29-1	TGCAGCGTTGAAGATAGGCCCACTGAAGCTTTCTTT	CSVEDRPTEAFF
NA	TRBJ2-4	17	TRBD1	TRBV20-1	TGCAGTGCTACCCGGACAGGGGGCGGTCGGGCCAAAAACATTCAGTACTTC	CSATRTGGGRAKNIQYF
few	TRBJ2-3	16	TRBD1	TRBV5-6	TGTGCCAGCAGGCTTGAGGACAGGGTTGGCACAGATACGCAGTATTTT	CASRLEDRVGTDTQYF
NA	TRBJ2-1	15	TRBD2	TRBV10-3	TGTGCCATCAGACCTAGCGGGAGTTCCCACAATGAGCAGTTCTTC	CAIRPSGSSHNEQFF
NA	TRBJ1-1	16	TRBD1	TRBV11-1	TGTGCCAGCAGCTCCCTGAACTACAGGGGGTACACTGAAGCTTTCTTT	CASSSLNYRGYTEAFF
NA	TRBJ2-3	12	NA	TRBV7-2	TGTGCCAGCAGCTTAGCACAGGGAACGCAGTATTTT	CASSLAQGTQYF
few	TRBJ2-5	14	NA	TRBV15	TGTGCCACCAGCCGAGGTCGGACAGCAGAGACCCAGTACTTC	CATSRGRTAETQYF
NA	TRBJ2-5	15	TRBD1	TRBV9	TGTGCCAGCAGCGTAGGACAGGGGGGAGGAGAGACCCAGTACTTC	CASSVGQGGGETQYF
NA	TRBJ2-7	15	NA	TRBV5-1	TGCGCCAGCAGCCTCAACAGTGACAACCCCTACGAGCAGTACTTC	CASSLNSDNPYEQYF
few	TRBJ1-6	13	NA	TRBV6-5	TGTGCCAGCAGTGATCTTGGGCCGTCACCCCTCCACTTT	CASSDLGPSPLHF
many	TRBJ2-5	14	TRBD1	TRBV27	TGTGCCAGCAGTTTACCCGGGACAGCCCAGACCCAGTACTTC	CASSLPGTAQTQYF
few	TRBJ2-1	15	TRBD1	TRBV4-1	TGCGCCAGCAGCCAAGATTGGGACAGTTTGGATGAGCAGTTCTTC	CASSQDWDSLDEQFF
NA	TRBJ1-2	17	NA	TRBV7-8	TGTGCCAGCAGCTTAGCCCCGGGGAGACAGGTTAACTATGGCTACACCTTC	CASSLAPGRQVNYGYTF
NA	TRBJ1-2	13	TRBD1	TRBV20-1	TGCAGTGCTAGAGCCTCAGGGGGGGATGGCTACACCTTC	CSARASGGDGYTF
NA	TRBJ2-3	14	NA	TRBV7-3	TGTGCCAGCAAGAAGGGTGGGCAAGAAGATACGCAGTATTTT	CASKKGGQEDTQYF
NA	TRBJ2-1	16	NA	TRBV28	TGTGCCAGCAGCGGTACCCGGGGGAGCTCCTACAATGAGCAGTTCTTC	CASSGTRGSSYNEQFF
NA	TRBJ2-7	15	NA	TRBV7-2	TGTGCCAGCAGCCCAGAGGCCAGGAGTGCCAACGAGCAGTACTTC	CASSPEARSANEQYF
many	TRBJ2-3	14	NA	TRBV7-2	TGTGCCAGCAGCTTATCGATCAGCGGTGATACGCAGTATTTT	CASSLSISGDTQYF
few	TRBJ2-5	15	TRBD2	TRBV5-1	TGCGCCAGCAGCGTGATAGCGGGATTACAAGAGACCCAGTACTTC	CASSVIAGLQETQYF
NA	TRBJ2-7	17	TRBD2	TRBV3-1	TGTGCCAGCAGCCAAGGCCCTCCAAGGGGAGGGCGGAACGAGCAGTACTTC	CASSQGPPRGGRNEQYF
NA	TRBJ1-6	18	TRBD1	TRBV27	TGTGCCAGCAGTTTATGGCCCGGGACAGGGAATAGGCCTTCACCCCTCCACTTT	CASSLWPGTGNRPSPLHF
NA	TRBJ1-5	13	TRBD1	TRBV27	TGTGCCAGCAGTCAGGGGGGGTACCAGCCCCAGCATTTT	CASSQGGYQPQHF
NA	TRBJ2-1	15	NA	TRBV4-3	TGCGCCAGCAGCCAAATGCTGCTAGCATTAGAAGAAAGGTTCTTC	CASSQMLLALEERFF
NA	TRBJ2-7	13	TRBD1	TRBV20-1	TGCAGTGCTAAGAGGGACAGTACCTACGAGCAGTACTTC	CSAKRDSTYEQYF